This T cell receptor (beta chain) was retrieved from a study of beta chain features in type 1 diabetes. Study conclusions and caveats: Significant though moderate, a shortening of TCRB CDR3s appeared in all four CD4+ subsets of Type 1 diabetes patients.

This clone was observed once. The antigen remains unidentified. Every bit of the isolated RNA underwent reverse transcription, so sequencing read expressed TCRB transcripts. This table comes from immunoSEQ multiplex PCR, and its TCRdb copy is limited to in-frame clones, with some not included. The table lists 20,000 to 25,000 clones, roughly two thirds of them singletons. The sequencing input was stem cell memory CD4+ T cells from blood. The receptor's source is a woman aged 40 to 49 with type 1 diabetes.

The CDR3 DNA reads TGTGCCAGCAGTGAAATGTTAGCGTTAACCTACGAGCAGTACTTC. This gives the protein CASSEMLALTYEQYF. The V and J genes are TRBV28 and TRBJ2-7, with a tentative D call TRBD2 (5 bases). The V gene's germline CDR1 is MDHEN and CDR2 SYDVKM. This CDR3 has 15 amino acids. V lost 5 bases, J lost 2 bases, and 16 bases lay in between.